This passage covers 12 T cell receptor beta chains from one sample sequenced in a study of blood T cell repertoires in COVID-19. Assay: immunoSEQ multiplex PCR; the TCRdb copy retains only in-frame clones and omits some. The table has approximately 150,000 clones, approximately 79% seen once. Sequenced sample: peripheral blood. These receptors all stem from a man aged 50-60 years with active or convalescent COVID-19.

For this clone: The sample holds other DNA sequences that translate to the same CDR3. The CDR3 DNA follows: TGTGCCAGCAGCCAAGGCAGCGGGAGGGCCTACGAGCAGTACTTC. Translation gives CASSQGSGRAYEQYF. This chain joins TRBV4-2 and TRBJ2-7; the match to TRBD2 covers 10 bases. Germline-derived CDR1 and CDR2 are LGHNA and YNFKEQ. The CDR3 totals 15 residues. V shed 1 base and J 2 bases; nucleotides not matched to a gene: 2.

The chain combines TRBV27 with TRBJ2-7; TRBD1 might be the D (5 bases). This CDR3 contains 14 residues. The germline V and J ends were trimmed by 7 bases and 0 bases, with 13 bases remaining between them. Per the germline V gene, CDR1 is MNHEY and CDR2 is SMNVEV (reference sequence). CDR3 DNA sequence: TGTGCCAGCACAGGGTCGGTTAGCTCCTACGAGCAGTACTTC. As protein: CASTGSVSSYEQYF.

The chain employs TRBV7-9 and TRBJ1-2; no clear D. Per the germline V gene, CDR1 is SEHNR and CDR2 is FQNEAQ (reference sequence). Between the trimmed V and J ends, which lost 7 bases and 7 bases, there was a span of 22 bases. CDR3 length: 15 residues. The CDR3 DNA reads TGTGCCAGCACCCCACCGGGCCCCACGGGATTTGGCTACACCTTC. This encodes CASTPPGPTGFGYTF.

This chain links TRBV11-2 with TRBJ2-1, with TRBD2 matching over 13 bases. The CDR3 is 13 amino acids. CDR1 SGHAT and CDR2 FQNNGV come from the germline V gene. V trimming: 8 bases; J trimming: 7 bases; junction bases outside the gene matches: 2. CDR3 sequence (DNA): TGTGCCAGCCTGGGACTAGCGGGAAATGAGCAGTTCTTC. It is translated as CASLGLAGNEQFF.

V usage is TRBV27 and J usage is TRBJ2-7, with unresolved D. Trimming pared 5 bases from V and 0 bases from J, leaving 14 bases between. Germline values: CDR1 MNHEY, CDR2 SMNVEV (reference sequence). CDR3 length equals 15 residues. Here the CDR3 reads CASSITGGDSYEQYF. In DNA form, the CDR3 reads TGTGCCAGCAGTATTACGGGTGGAGACTCCTACGAGCAGTACTTC.

V is TRBV2 and J is TRBJ2-3; D call uncertain. Trimming left V 1 base short and J 1 base short, with 9 bases between. Germline loops: CDR1 SNHLY, CDR2 FYNNEI. There are 15 residues in the CDR3. The CDR3 region is CASSEGGVRTDTQYF. In DNA form, the CDR3 reads TGTGCCAGCAGTGAAGGCGGAGTCCGCACAGATACGCAGTATTTT.

V usage is TRBV3-1 (or the pseudogene TRBV3-2) and J usage is TRBJ2-5, with D maybe TRBD2 (6 bases). This CDR3 region has 16 residues. The germline V gene has CDR1 LGHDT and CDR2 YNNKEL (reference sequence). V gave up 0 bases and J gave up 5 bases, with 16 bases separating them. The CDR3: CASSQEGEVGRETQYF. In nucleotides, the CDR3 is TGTGCCAGCAGCCAAGAGGGGGAGGTGGGGAGGGAGACCCAGTACTTC.

The genes are TRBV5-1 and TRBJ2-1; tentative D call: TRBD2 (6 bases). CDR1 SGHRS and CDR2 YFSETQ come from the germline V gene. Trimming removed 0 bases from V and 2 bases from J, with 12 bases in between. This CDR3 spans 16 amino acids. The CDR3 DNA is TGCGCCAGCAGCTTGGCACGACTAGAGGCCTACAATGAGCAGTTCTTC. Its protein is CASSLARLEAYNEQFF. The whole variable domain, remainder taken from reference TRBV5-1 and TRBJ2-1, is KAGVTQTPRYLIKTRGQQVTLSCSPISGHRSVSWYQQTPGQGLQFLFEYFSETQRNKGNFPGRFSGRQFSNSRSEMNVSTLELGDSALYLCASSLARLEAYNEQFFGPGTRLTVL.

The chain employs TRBV6-5 and TRBJ1-1, with 9 nucleotides matching TRBD1. V was clipped by 6 bases and J by 5 bases; unmatched bases: 10. CDR3 length equals 15 residues. Germline V CDR1 and CDR2: MNHEY, SVGAGI. CDR3 loop: CASSALTGGGTEAFF. The CDR3 bases are TGTGCCAGCAGCGCCCTGACAGGGGGAGGAACTGAAGCTTTCTTT.

The V gene is TRBV7-3, the J gene TRBJ2-5; the match to TRBD2 covers 8 bases. Germline CDR1 SGHTA, CDR2 FQGTGA. The CDR3 is made up of 15 amino acids. V dropped 1 base and J dropped 1; count of bases not matched to a gene: 2. CDR3 nucleotide sequence: TGTGCCAGCAGCTTAAGGACTAGCAGCCAAGAGACCCAGTACTTC. Amino acid sequence: CASSLRTSSQETQYF.

The gene calls are TRBV5-4 and TRBJ2-7, with D possibly being TRBD1 (5 bases). V gave up 1 base and J gave up 6 bases, with 14 bases separating them. Germline V gene data show CDR1 as SGHNT and CDR2 as YYREEE (reference sequence). The CDR3 has 14 amino acids. CDR3 nucleotide sequence: TGTGCCAGCAGCTTGCCTCCCCCAGGGATCGAGCAGTACTTC. It specifies CASSLPPPGIEQYF.

The V gene is TRBV6-6, the J gene TRBJ1-1; D is unresolved. This CDR3 is 14 amino acids long. V lost 7 bases and J lost 4, with 16 bases in between. Per germline, CDR1 MNHNY and CDR2 SVGAGI (reference sequence). In nucleotides, the CDR3 is TGTGCCAGCATAGGAGGGCGCGGGTTCACTGAAGCTTTCTTT. The encoded protein is CASIGGRGFTEAFF.